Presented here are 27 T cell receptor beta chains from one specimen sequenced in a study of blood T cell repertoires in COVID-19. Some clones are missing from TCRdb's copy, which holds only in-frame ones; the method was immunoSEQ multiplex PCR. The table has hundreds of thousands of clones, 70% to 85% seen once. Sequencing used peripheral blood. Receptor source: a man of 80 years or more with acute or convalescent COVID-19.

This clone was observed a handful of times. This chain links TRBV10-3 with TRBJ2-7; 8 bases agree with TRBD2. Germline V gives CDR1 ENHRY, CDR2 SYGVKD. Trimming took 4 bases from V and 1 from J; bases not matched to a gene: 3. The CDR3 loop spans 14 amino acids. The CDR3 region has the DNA TGTGCCATCAGTGGTCAGCGGGAGTCCTACGAGCAGTACTTC. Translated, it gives CAISGQRESYEQYF.

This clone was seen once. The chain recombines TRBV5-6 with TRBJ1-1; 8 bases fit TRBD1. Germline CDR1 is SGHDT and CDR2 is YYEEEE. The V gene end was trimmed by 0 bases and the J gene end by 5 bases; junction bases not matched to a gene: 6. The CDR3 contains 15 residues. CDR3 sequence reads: CASSLGRQGRTEAFF. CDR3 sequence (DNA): TGTGCCAGCAGCTTGGGAAGACAGGGGCGGACTGAAGCTTTCTTT.

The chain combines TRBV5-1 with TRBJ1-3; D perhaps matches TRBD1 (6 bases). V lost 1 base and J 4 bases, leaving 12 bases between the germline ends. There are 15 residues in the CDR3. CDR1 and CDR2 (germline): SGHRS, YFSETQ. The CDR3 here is CASSLQGTGGNTIYF. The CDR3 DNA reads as TGCGCCAGCAGCTTGCAGGGGACGGGAGGAAACACCATATATTTT.

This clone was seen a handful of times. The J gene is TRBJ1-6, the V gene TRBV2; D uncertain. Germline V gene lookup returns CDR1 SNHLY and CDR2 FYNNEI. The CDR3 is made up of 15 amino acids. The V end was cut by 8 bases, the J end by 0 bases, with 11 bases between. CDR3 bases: TGTGCCAGCTCATACAGTTTCTCCTATAATTCACCCCTCCACTTT. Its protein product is CASSYSFSYNSPLHF.

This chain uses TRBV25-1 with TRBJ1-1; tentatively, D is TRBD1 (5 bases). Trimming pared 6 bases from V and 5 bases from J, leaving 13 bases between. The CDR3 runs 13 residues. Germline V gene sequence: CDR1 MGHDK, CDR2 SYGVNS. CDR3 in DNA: TGTGCCAGCAGCGCAGGGCAACGGACTGAAGCTTTCTTT. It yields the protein CASSAGQRTEAFF.

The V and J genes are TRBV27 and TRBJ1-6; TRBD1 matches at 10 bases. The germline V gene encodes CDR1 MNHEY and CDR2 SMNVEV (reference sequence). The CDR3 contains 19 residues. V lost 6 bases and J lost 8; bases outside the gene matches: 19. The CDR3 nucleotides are TGTGCCAGCAGAGTTGCCCCGGGACAGGGGATTGGGGTTTATTCACCCCTCCACTTT. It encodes CASRVAPGQGIGVYSPLHF.

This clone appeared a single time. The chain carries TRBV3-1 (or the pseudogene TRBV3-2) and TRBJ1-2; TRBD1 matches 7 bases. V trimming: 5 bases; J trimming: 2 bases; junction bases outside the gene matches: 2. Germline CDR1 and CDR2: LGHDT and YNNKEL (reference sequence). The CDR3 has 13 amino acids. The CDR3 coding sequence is TGTGCCAGCAGCTTACAGGGGAACTATGGCTACACCTTC. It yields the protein CASSLQGNYGYTF.

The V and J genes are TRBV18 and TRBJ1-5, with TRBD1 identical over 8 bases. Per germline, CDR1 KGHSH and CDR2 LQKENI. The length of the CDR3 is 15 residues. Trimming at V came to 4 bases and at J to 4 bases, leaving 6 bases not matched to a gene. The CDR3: CASSLSYRGNQPQHF. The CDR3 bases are TGTGCCAGCTCACTAAGCTACAGGGGGAATCAGCCCCAGCATTTT.

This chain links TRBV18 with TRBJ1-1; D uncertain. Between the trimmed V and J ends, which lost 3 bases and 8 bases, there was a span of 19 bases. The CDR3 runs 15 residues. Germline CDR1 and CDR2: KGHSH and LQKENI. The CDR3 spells CASSPTPGRFGEAFF. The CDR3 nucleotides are TGTGCCAGCTCACCTACCCCGGGGAGGTTCGGCGAAGCTTTCTTT.

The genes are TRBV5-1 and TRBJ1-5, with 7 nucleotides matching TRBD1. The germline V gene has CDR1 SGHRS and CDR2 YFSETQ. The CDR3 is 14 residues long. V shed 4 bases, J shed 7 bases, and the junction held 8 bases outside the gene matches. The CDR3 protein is CASSPQGSGQPQHF. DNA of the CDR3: TGCGCCAGCAGCCCACAGGGGTCGGGACAGCCCCAGCATTTT.

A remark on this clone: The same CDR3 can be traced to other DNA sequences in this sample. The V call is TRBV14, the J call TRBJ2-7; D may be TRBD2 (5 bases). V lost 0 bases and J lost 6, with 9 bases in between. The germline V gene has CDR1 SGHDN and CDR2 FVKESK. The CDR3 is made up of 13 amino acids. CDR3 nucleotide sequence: TGTGCCAGCAGCCAAGATCCACGGGGCGAGCAGTACTTC. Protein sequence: CASSQDPRGEQYF.

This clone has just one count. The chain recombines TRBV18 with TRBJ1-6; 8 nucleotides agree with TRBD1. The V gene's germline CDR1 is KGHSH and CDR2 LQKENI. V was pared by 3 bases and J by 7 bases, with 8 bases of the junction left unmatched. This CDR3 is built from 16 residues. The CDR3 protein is CASSPRTGTRNSPLHF. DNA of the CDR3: TGTGCCAGCTCACCGCGGACAGGGACAAGAAATTCACCCCTCCACTTT. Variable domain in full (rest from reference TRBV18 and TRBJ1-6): NAGVMQNPRHLVRRRGQEARLRCSPMKGHSHVYWYRQLPEEGLKFMVYLQKENIIDESGMPKERFSAEFPKEGPSILRIQQVVRGDSAAYFCASSPRTGTRNSPLHFGNGTRLTVT.

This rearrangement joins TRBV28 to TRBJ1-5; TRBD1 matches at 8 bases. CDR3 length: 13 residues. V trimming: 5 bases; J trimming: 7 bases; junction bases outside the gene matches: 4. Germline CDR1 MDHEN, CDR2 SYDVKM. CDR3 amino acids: CASSARGRQPQHF. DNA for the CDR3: TGTGCCAGCAGTGCCAGGGGGCGGCAGCCCCAGCATTTT.

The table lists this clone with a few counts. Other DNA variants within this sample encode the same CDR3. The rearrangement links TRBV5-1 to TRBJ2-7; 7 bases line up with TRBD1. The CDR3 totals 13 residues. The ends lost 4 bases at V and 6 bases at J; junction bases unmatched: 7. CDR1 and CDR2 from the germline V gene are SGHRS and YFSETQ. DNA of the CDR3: TGCGCCAGCAGCCCCGGACAGGTAGGCGAGCAGTACTTC. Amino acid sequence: CASSPGQVGEQYF.

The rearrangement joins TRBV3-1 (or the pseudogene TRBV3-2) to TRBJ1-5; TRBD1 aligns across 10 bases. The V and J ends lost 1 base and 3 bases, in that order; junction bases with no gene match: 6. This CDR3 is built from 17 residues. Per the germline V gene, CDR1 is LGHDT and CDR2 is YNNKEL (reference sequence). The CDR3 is CASSQGGTGVDNQPQHF. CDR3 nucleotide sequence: TGTGCCAGCAGCCAAGGCGGGACAGGGGTGGACAATCAGCCCCAGCATTTT.

This CDR3 is CASIGLPSGNTIYF. As DNA, the CDR3 is TGTGCCAGCATAGGACTACCCTCTGGAAACACCATATATTTT. The chain has TRBV2 and TRBJ1-3; D is unclear. Per germline, CDR1 SNHLY and CDR2 FYNNEI. Trimming removed 7 bases from V and 0 bases from J, with 10 bases in between. The CDR3 totals 14 residues.

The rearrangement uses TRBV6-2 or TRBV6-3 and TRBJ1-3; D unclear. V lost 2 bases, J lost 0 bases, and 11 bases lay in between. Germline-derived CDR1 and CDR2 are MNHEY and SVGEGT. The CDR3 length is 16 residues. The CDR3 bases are TGTGCCAGCAGTTACGGGCCGGCCGGCTCTGGAAACACCATATATTTT. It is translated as CASSYGPAGSGNTIYF.

CDR3 residues: CASSPNPTGGLYGYTF. The CDR3 DNA reads TGTGCCAGTAGTCCTAACCCGACAGGGGGCCTATATGGCTACACCTTC. The gene calls are TRBV19 and TRBJ1-2; 10 bases are shared with TRBD1. The V gene's germline CDR1 is LNHDA and CDR2 SQIVND (reference sequence). CDR3 length equals 16 residues. J lost 5 bases, V lost 5 bases, and 11 bases had no gene match.

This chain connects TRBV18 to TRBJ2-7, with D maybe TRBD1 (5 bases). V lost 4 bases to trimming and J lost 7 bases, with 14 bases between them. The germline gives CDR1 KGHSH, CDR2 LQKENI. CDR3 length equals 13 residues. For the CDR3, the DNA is TGTGCCAGCTCACTTCTAGGGGATGGTGAGCAGTACTTC. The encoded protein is CASSLLGDGEQYF.

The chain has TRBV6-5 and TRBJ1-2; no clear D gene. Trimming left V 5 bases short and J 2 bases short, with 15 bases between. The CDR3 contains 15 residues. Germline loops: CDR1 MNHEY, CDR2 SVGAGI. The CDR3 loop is CASSNGLRGNYGYTF. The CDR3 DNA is TGTGCCAGCAGTAATGGGCTACGAGGGAACTATGGCTACACCTTC.

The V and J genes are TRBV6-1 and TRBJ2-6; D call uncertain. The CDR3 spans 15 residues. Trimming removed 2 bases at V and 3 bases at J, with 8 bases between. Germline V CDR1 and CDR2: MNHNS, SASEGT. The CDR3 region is CASSERGFGANVLTF. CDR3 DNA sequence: TGTGCCAGCAGTGAACGTGGCTTTGGGGCCAACGTCCTGACTTTC.

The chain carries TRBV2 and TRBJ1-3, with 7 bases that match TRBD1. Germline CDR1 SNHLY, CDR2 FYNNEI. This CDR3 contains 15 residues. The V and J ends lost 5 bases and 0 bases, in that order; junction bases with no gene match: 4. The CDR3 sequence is CASSLTGDSGNTIYF. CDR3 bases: TGTGCCAGCAGTTTAACAGGGGACTCTGGAAACACCATATATTTT.

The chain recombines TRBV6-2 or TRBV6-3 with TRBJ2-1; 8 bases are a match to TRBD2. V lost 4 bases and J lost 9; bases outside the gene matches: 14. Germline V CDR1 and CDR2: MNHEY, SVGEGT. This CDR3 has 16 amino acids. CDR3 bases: TGTGCCAGCAGTTTCCCCACCGGGGGGGCTGCTGGTGAGCAGTTCTTC. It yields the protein CASSFPTGGAAGEQFF.

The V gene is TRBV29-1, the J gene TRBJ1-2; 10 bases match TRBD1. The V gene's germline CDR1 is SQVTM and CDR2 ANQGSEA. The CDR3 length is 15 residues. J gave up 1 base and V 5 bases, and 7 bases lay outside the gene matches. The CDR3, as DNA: TGCAGCGTTACGGGGGGACAGGGGTATAACTATGGCTACACCTTC. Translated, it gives CSVTGGQGYNYGYTF.

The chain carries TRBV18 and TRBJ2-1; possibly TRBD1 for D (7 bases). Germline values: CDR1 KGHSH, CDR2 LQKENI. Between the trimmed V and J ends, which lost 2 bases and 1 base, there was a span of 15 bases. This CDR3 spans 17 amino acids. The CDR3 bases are TGTGCCAGCTCACCAGGCGGAGGGGGCCTGTCCTACAATGAGCAGTTCTTC. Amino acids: CASSPGGGGLSYNEQFF.

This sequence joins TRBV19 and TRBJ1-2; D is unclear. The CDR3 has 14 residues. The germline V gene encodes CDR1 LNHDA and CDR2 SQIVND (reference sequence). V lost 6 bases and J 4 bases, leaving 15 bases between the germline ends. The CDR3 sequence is CASRISEGIYGYTF. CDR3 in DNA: TGTGCCAGTAGGATCTCCGAGGGAATCTATGGCTACACCTTC.

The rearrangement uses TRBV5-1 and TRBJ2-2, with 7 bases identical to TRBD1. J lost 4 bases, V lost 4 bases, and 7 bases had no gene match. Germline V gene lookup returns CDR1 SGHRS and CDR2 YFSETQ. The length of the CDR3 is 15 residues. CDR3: CASSLRDSSTGELFF. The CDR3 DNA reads TGCGCCAGCAGCCTCCGGGACAGTAGCACCGGGGAGCTGTTTTTT.